The 30 T cell receptor beta chains below all came from one sample that was sequenced in a study of radiotherapy plus CTLA-4 blockade in lung cancer. The table came from immunoSEQ multiplex PCR; TCRdb's copy has only in-frame clones and leaves some out. The sample lists just under 45,000 clones, 65% to 70% occurring once. The input for sequencing was peripheral blood, taken from a patient treated with radiotherapy plus ipilimumab. Every receptor here comes from a human donor with non-small cell lung cancer who had a partial response to radiotherapy plus ipilimumab.

The chain joins TRBV27 to TRBJ2-2, with D tentatively TRBD2 (5 bases). V lost 0 bases to trimming and J lost 6 bases, with 14 bases between them. This CDR3 is 16 amino acids long. Germline V gene lookup returns CDR1 MNHEY and CDR2 SMNVEV (reference sequence). CDR3 nucleotides: TGTGCCAGCAGTTTATCTCTCGGGGTTAAGGCCGGGGAGCTGTTTTTT. Protein sequence: CASSLSLGVKAGELFF.

The V gene is TRBV9, the J gene TRBJ1-2; no firm D call. From germline, CDR1 is SGDLS and CDR2 YYNGEE. This CDR3 comprises 13 residues. Deletions cut 2 bases from V and 4 bases from J, with 9 bases between. Here the CDR3 reads CASSVGNSYGYTF. The CDR3 DNA sequence: TGTGCCAGCAGCGTTGGCAACAGCTATGGCTACACCTTC. Combining the CDR3 with reference TRBV9 and TRBJ1-2 gives the whole variable domain DSGVTQTPKHLITATGQRVTLRCSPRSGDLSVYWYQQSLDQGLQFLIQYYNGEERAKGNILERFSAQQFPDLHSELNLSSLELGDSALYFCASSVGNSYGYTFGSGTRLTVV.

This chain uses TRBV7-2 with TRBJ2-2; 13 bases map to TRBD2. The CDR3 is 16 residues long. The germline CDR1 and CDR2 sequences are SGHTA and FQGNSA. V trimming: 5 bases; J trimming: 5 bases; junction bases outside the gene matches: 5. The CDR3 DNA reads as TGTGCCAGCAGCCCGGGACTAGCGGGGAGAACCGGGGAGCTGTTTTTT. Translation: CASSPGLAGRTGELFF.

This clone was seen only a few times. This chain connects TRBV5-1 to TRBJ1-4; D possibly corresponds to TRBD1 (6 bases). CDR1 SGHRS and CDR2 YFSETQ come from the germline V gene. The CDR3 runs 17 residues. Trimming took off 3 bases at V and 0 bases at J, with 15 bases between the two ends. CDR3 bases: TGCGCCAGCAGCTCGGGCCTCCAGGGGACAACTAATGAAAAACTGTTTTTT. Its protein product is CASSSGLQGTTNEKLFF.

This clone was detected a few times. This sequence joins TRBV6-5 and TRBJ1-2; no clear D. Per the germline V gene, CDR1 is MNHEY and CDR2 is SVGAGI. The CDR3 spans 15 residues. Trimming took 0 bases from V and 4 from J, leaving 12 bases between them. In DNA form, the CDR3 reads TGTGCCAGCAGTTACTCGGGTACAGCCCTCTATGGCTACACCTTC. As protein: CASSYSGTALYGYTF.

This clone was seen only once. The chain recombines TRBV27 with TRBJ1-6, with D uncertain. Germline CDR1 reads MNHEY; CDR2 reads SMNVEV (reference sequence). The CDR3 covers 14 residues. Trimming removed 8 bases from V and 1 base from J, with 9 bases in between. The DNA of the CDR3 is TGTGCCAGCGGGAGGGCATCCTATAATTCACCCCTCCACTTT. Translated: CASGRASYNSPLHF.

This clone was picked up one time. The chain employs TRBV2 and TRBJ2-1; TRBD2 matches at 12 bases. The V gene end was trimmed by 6 bases and the J gene end by 7 bases; junction bases not matched to a gene: 1. The CDR3 covers 13 residues. CDR1 is SNHLY and CDR2 is FYNNEI in the germline V gene. CDR3 in amino acids: CASRTSGRNEQFF. DNA of the CDR3: TGTGCCAGCAGAACTAGCGGGAGGAATGAGCAGTTCTTC.

The chain links TRBV7-6 to TRBJ2-3; D unresolved. This CDR3 is 15 amino acids long. Germline V gives CDR1 SGHVS, CDR2 FNYEAQ. Trimming left V 2 bases short and J 2 bases short, with 11 bases between. CDR3 loop: CASSLLSGLTDTQYF. The CDR3 region has the DNA TGTGCCAGCAGCTTACTATCGGGTCTCACAGATACGCAGTATTTT. The whole variable domain, remainder taken from reference TRBV7-6 and TRBJ2-3, is GAGVSQSPRYKVTKRGQDVALRCDPISGHVSLYWYRQALGQGPEFLTYFNYEAQQDKSGLPNDRFSAERPEGSISTLTIQRTEQRDSAMYRCASSLLSGLTDTQYFGPGTRLTVL.

CDR3 sequence (DNA): TGTGCCAGCAGCTCCTCCACTAGAGGTACGCAGTATTTT. Translated, it gives CASSSSTRGTQYF. This chain links TRBV5-4 with TRBJ2-3; perhaps TRBD2 as D (5 bases). Trimming took 3 bases from V and 8 from J, leaving 13 bases between them. The germline V gene encodes CDR1 SGHNT and CDR2 YYREEE (reference sequence). The CDR3 sequence is 13 residues long.

This clone has just a few counts. The genes are TRBV5-6 and TRBJ2-1; 8 bases map to TRBD2. V shed 2 bases and J 7 bases; nucleotides not matched to a gene: 5. Germline CDR1 reads SGHDT; CDR2 reads YYEEEE. CDR3 length: 14 residues. The CDR3 region is CASSLQAGANEQFF. The CDR3 DNA follows: TGTGCCAGCAGCTTACAAGCGGGAGCGAATGAGCAGTTCTTC.

The chain links TRBV15 to TRBJ2-1, with D perhaps matching TRBD2 (5 bases). This CDR3 region has 15 residues. The germline V gene encodes CDR1 LNHNV and CDR2 YYDKDF (reference sequence). The V gene lost 3 bases and the J gene lost 0 bases, with 9 bases spanning the gap. CDR3 loop: CATSSNLASYNEQFF. CDR3 DNA sequence: TGTGCCACCAGCAGTAACCTAGCCTCCTACAATGAGCAGTTCTTC.

The table lists this clone with a count of one. The chain uses TRBV5-6 and TRBJ1-6; no definite D call. The germline gives CDR1 SGHDT, CDR2 YYEEEE. The CDR3 runs 15 residues. The V and J ends lost 1 base and 7 bases respectively, with 12 bases between them. The CDR3 is CASSLSQAKNSPLHF. In DNA, the CDR3 is TGTGCCAGCAGCTTGAGTCAGGCGAAAAATTCACCCCTCCACTTT.

This chain connects TRBV7-8 to TRBJ2-5; TRBD1 might be the D (6 bases). Germline lookup yields CDR1 SGHVS and CDR2 FQNEAQ. This CDR3 is 15 amino acids long. The ends were cut back, 5 bases at V and 0 bases at J, with 13 bases in the middle. The CDR3 DNA sequence: TGTGCCAGCAGCCGGGGACAAGTAAACCAAGAGACCCAGTACTTC. Translating it yields CASSRGQVNQETQYF. Based on the CDR3 plus reference TRBV7-8 and TRBJ2-5, the full variable domain is GAGVSQSPRYKVAKRGQDVALRCDPISGHVSLFWYQQALGQGPEFLTYFQNEAQLDKSGLPSDRFFAERPEGSVSTLKIQRTQQEDSAVYLCASSRGQVNQETQYFGPGTRLLVL.

The chain recombines TRBV13 with TRBJ2-5, with 8 bases identical to TRBD1. In germline, CDR1 is PRHDT, CDR2 FYEKMQ (reference sequence). The CDR3 is made up of 15 amino acids. J lost 3 bases, V lost 5 bases, and 8 bases had no gene match. CDR3 nucleotide sequence: TGTGCCAGCAGCCCTGGACAGGGACGAAAAGAGACCCAGTACTTC. Protein: CASSPGQGRKETQYF. The full variable domain, its missing parts supplied by reference TRBV13 and TRBJ2-5, is AAGVIQSPRHLIKEKRETATLKCYPIPRHDTVYWYQQGPGQDPQFLISFYEKMQSDKGSIPDRFSAQQFSDYHSELNMSSLELGDSALYFCASSPGQGRKETQYFGPGTRLLVL.

The chain joins TRBV6-1 to TRBJ1-2; 7 bases line up with TRBD1. Per germline, CDR1 MNHNS and CDR2 SASEGT. The CDR3 totals 15 residues. Germline trimming cut 6 bases from V and 6 bases from J; bases unmatched to any gene: 13. CDR3 DNA: TGTGCCAGCAGCGATACACGGACAGGAAAACATGGCTACACCTTC. It is translated as CASSDTRTGKHGYTF.

V gene TRBV5-1 combines with J gene TRBJ2-5; the D call may be TRBD1 or TRBD2 (6 bases each). Germline V gene lookup returns CDR1 SGHRS and CDR2 YFSETQ. The CDR3 spans 13 residues. V gave up 4 bases and J gave up 4 bases, with 11 bases separating them. The CDR3 DNA follows: TGCGCCAGCAGCCTGGGGGGCCCAGAGACCCAGTACTTC. It codes for CASSLGGPETQYF.

This CDR3 is CASSFTGAGNTEAFF. DNA for the CDR3: TGCGCCAGCAGCTTTACAGGGGCAGGGAACACTGAAGCTTTCTTT. The rearrangement joins TRBV5-1 to TRBJ1-1; TRBD1 agrees at 7 bases. V lost 2 bases and J lost 1; bases outside the gene matches: 5. This CDR3 has 15 amino acids. In germline, CDR1 is SGHRS, CDR2 YFSETQ.

The rearrangement joins TRBV7-2 to TRBJ2-1, with 9 bases identical to TRBD2. Unmatched junction bases numbered 6, after V lost 2 bases and J lost 7 bases. The CDR3 is 15 amino acids. In germline, CDR1 is SGHTA, CDR2 FQGNSA. The CDR3 DNA follows: TGTGCCAGCAGCTTACGGACTAGCGAATTTAATGAGCAGTTCTTC. This encodes CASSLRTSEFNEQFF.

The chain is built from TRBV4-2 and TRBJ2-5; TRBD2 matches 14 bases. Losses at the gene ends were 3 bases for V and 8 bases for J; bases not matched to a gene: 8. Germline lookup yields CDR1 LGHNA and CDR2 YNFKEQ. The CDR3 consists of 16 residues. The CDR3 DNA sequence: TGTGCCAGCAGCCACTCCACAGGGACTAGCGGGAGTACCCAGTACTTC. This encodes CASSHSTGTSGSTQYF.

This clone was found a few times. V usage is TRBV18 and J usage is TRBJ2-5; unclear D gene. The CDR3 runs 14 residues. The V and J ends lost 1 base and 0 bases respectively, with 6 bases between them. Germline CDR1 reads KGHSH; CDR2 reads LQKENI. CDR3 amino acids: CASSPLPDQETQYF. The CDR3 DNA reads TGTGCCAGCTCACCACTCCCCGACCAAGAGACCCAGTACTTC.

This clone appeared once. The chain links TRBV9 to TRBJ2-5; 7 bases map to TRBD1. The better agreement between TRBJ2-7 and the DNA end casts doubt on the J call. The CDR3 totals 13 residues. Looked up from germline, CDR1 is SGDLS and CDR2 is YYNGEE. In DNA, the CDR3 is TGTGCCAGCAGCGCCAGGGGGTCCTACGAGCAGTACTTC. Encoded protein: CASSARGSYEQYF.

The chain joins TRBV5-8 to TRBJ1-5; possible D gene TRBD1, 6 bases. V was trimmed by 4 bases and J by 7 bases, leaving 15 bases between them. This CDR3 is built from 14 residues. The germline V gene encodes CDR1 SGHTS and CDR2 YDEGEE. In nucleotides, the CDR3 is TGTGCCAGCAGCCCGGGAGGGGGATGGCAGCCCCAGCATTTT. Translating it yields CASSPGGGWQPQHF.

This clone appeared a single time. This rearrangement joins TRBV7-9 to TRBJ2-7; D perhaps matches TRBD2 (5 bases). The germline V gene encodes CDR1 SEHNR and CDR2 FQNEAQ (reference sequence). The CDR3 contains 15 residues. Trimming stripped 4 bases from V and 3 bases from J, with 16 bases between. CDR3 sequence reads: CASSSGRGPNYEQYF. CDR3 in DNA: TGTGCCAGCAGCTCAGGCCGCGGGCCGAACTACGAGCAGTACTTC.

The gene calls are TRBV18 and TRBJ2-7; 7 bases agree with TRBD1. The CDR3 extends over 12 amino acids. J was trimmed by 5 bases and V by 8 bases; bases with no gene match: 6. The germline V gene encodes CDR1 KGHSH and CDR2 LQKENI. This CDR3 is CASEGAGDEQYF. CDR3 sequence (DNA): TGTGCCAGCGAGGGGGCGGGCGACGAGCAGTACTTC.

The gene calls are TRBV19 and TRBJ1-5; 8 bases are a match to TRBD1. The germline V gene encodes CDR1 LNHDA and CDR2 SQIVND (reference sequence). The CDR3 is 17 residues long. Trimming removed 5 bases from V and 0 bases from J; junction bases left unmatched: 9. The DNA for the CDR3 is TGTGCCAGTAGTGCCCAAAAGGACAGGGCTAGCAATCAGCCCCAGCATTTT. Protein: CASSAQKDRASNQPQHF.

This clone was recorded a few times. The gene calls are TRBV19 and TRBJ1-1; 7 nucleotides align to TRBD1. Trimming removed 6 bases from V and 5 bases from J; junction bases left unmatched: 6. Per germline, CDR1 LNHDA and CDR2 SQIVND (reference sequence). The length of the CDR3 is 13 residues. DNA for the CDR3: TGTGCCAGTAGAAGTCAGGGGGGAACTGAAGCTTTCTTT. Translating gives CASRSQGGTEAFF.

Comment on this clone: A much larger clone sits a single nucleotide away, making a read error possible. The chain employs TRBV5-6 and TRBJ2-7; perhaps TRBD1 as D (6 bases). CDR1 and CDR2 from the germline V gene are SGHDT and YYEEEE. The CDR3 length is 13 residues. V lost 2 bases and J 4 bases, leaving 10 bases between the germline ends. This CDR3 reads CASSFGQSYEQYF. The CDR3 bases are TGTGCCAGCAGCTTCGGACAGTCTTACGAGCAGTACTTC.

CDR3 nucleotides: TGTGCCAGCTCACCACAGAGGGGTAGCGGGGGAATTGAGCAGTACTTC. It is translated as CASSPQRGSGGIEQYF. The rearrangement uses TRBV18 and TRBJ2-7, with 9 nucleotides matching TRBD2. This CDR3 comprises 16 residues. V dropped 1 base and J dropped 7; count of bases not matched to a gene: 11. CDR1 is KGHSH, CDR2 LQKENI, per germline.

This chain connects TRBV6-1 to TRBJ1-1; possibly TRBD1 for D (5 bases). Looked up from germline, CDR1 is MNHNS and CDR2 is SASEGT. The CDR3 sequence is 14 residues long. The ends were cut back, 7 bases at V and 1 base at J, with 13 bases in the middle. The CDR3 is CASNRGSGNTEAFF. CDR3 DNA sequence: TGTGCCAGCAATAGGGGATCGGGGAACACTGAAGCTTTCTTT.

This clone was seen only a few times. This chain uses TRBV19 with TRBJ2-7, with no clear D. Looked up from germline, CDR1 is LNHDA and CDR2 is SQIVND (reference sequence). With 6 bases removed from V and 4 bases from J, the gap between germline ends came to 7 bases. The CDR3 is made up of 11 amino acids. CDR3 residues: CASSPGYEQYF. DNA of the CDR3: TGTGCCAGTAGCCCCGGTTACGAGCAGTACTTC.